The sequence of this T cell receptor beta chain was determined in a study of control samples from healthy donors and cancer patients. The method was immunoSEQ multiplex PCR; TCRdb's version includes in-frame clones alone and lacks a portion of them. This table holds some 58,000 clones, approximately 87% found once. Points on this clone: Other DNA sequences in this specimen translate into the identical CDR3.

The CDR3 is 14 amino acids. After removal of 6 bases from V and 6 bases from J, the junction contained 5 bases not matched to a gene. Germline V gene sequence: CDR1 MNHEY, CDR2 SVGAGI. The clonotype originates from a woman in her fifties or sixties with lung cancer. The chain uses TRBV6-5 and TRBJ1-5; 10 bases match TRBD1. The sequenced material came from PBMCs. CDR3 DNA: TGTGCCAGCAGCTCCGGGACAGGGGCTCAGCCCCAGCATTTT. This sequence encodes CASSSGTGAQPQHF.